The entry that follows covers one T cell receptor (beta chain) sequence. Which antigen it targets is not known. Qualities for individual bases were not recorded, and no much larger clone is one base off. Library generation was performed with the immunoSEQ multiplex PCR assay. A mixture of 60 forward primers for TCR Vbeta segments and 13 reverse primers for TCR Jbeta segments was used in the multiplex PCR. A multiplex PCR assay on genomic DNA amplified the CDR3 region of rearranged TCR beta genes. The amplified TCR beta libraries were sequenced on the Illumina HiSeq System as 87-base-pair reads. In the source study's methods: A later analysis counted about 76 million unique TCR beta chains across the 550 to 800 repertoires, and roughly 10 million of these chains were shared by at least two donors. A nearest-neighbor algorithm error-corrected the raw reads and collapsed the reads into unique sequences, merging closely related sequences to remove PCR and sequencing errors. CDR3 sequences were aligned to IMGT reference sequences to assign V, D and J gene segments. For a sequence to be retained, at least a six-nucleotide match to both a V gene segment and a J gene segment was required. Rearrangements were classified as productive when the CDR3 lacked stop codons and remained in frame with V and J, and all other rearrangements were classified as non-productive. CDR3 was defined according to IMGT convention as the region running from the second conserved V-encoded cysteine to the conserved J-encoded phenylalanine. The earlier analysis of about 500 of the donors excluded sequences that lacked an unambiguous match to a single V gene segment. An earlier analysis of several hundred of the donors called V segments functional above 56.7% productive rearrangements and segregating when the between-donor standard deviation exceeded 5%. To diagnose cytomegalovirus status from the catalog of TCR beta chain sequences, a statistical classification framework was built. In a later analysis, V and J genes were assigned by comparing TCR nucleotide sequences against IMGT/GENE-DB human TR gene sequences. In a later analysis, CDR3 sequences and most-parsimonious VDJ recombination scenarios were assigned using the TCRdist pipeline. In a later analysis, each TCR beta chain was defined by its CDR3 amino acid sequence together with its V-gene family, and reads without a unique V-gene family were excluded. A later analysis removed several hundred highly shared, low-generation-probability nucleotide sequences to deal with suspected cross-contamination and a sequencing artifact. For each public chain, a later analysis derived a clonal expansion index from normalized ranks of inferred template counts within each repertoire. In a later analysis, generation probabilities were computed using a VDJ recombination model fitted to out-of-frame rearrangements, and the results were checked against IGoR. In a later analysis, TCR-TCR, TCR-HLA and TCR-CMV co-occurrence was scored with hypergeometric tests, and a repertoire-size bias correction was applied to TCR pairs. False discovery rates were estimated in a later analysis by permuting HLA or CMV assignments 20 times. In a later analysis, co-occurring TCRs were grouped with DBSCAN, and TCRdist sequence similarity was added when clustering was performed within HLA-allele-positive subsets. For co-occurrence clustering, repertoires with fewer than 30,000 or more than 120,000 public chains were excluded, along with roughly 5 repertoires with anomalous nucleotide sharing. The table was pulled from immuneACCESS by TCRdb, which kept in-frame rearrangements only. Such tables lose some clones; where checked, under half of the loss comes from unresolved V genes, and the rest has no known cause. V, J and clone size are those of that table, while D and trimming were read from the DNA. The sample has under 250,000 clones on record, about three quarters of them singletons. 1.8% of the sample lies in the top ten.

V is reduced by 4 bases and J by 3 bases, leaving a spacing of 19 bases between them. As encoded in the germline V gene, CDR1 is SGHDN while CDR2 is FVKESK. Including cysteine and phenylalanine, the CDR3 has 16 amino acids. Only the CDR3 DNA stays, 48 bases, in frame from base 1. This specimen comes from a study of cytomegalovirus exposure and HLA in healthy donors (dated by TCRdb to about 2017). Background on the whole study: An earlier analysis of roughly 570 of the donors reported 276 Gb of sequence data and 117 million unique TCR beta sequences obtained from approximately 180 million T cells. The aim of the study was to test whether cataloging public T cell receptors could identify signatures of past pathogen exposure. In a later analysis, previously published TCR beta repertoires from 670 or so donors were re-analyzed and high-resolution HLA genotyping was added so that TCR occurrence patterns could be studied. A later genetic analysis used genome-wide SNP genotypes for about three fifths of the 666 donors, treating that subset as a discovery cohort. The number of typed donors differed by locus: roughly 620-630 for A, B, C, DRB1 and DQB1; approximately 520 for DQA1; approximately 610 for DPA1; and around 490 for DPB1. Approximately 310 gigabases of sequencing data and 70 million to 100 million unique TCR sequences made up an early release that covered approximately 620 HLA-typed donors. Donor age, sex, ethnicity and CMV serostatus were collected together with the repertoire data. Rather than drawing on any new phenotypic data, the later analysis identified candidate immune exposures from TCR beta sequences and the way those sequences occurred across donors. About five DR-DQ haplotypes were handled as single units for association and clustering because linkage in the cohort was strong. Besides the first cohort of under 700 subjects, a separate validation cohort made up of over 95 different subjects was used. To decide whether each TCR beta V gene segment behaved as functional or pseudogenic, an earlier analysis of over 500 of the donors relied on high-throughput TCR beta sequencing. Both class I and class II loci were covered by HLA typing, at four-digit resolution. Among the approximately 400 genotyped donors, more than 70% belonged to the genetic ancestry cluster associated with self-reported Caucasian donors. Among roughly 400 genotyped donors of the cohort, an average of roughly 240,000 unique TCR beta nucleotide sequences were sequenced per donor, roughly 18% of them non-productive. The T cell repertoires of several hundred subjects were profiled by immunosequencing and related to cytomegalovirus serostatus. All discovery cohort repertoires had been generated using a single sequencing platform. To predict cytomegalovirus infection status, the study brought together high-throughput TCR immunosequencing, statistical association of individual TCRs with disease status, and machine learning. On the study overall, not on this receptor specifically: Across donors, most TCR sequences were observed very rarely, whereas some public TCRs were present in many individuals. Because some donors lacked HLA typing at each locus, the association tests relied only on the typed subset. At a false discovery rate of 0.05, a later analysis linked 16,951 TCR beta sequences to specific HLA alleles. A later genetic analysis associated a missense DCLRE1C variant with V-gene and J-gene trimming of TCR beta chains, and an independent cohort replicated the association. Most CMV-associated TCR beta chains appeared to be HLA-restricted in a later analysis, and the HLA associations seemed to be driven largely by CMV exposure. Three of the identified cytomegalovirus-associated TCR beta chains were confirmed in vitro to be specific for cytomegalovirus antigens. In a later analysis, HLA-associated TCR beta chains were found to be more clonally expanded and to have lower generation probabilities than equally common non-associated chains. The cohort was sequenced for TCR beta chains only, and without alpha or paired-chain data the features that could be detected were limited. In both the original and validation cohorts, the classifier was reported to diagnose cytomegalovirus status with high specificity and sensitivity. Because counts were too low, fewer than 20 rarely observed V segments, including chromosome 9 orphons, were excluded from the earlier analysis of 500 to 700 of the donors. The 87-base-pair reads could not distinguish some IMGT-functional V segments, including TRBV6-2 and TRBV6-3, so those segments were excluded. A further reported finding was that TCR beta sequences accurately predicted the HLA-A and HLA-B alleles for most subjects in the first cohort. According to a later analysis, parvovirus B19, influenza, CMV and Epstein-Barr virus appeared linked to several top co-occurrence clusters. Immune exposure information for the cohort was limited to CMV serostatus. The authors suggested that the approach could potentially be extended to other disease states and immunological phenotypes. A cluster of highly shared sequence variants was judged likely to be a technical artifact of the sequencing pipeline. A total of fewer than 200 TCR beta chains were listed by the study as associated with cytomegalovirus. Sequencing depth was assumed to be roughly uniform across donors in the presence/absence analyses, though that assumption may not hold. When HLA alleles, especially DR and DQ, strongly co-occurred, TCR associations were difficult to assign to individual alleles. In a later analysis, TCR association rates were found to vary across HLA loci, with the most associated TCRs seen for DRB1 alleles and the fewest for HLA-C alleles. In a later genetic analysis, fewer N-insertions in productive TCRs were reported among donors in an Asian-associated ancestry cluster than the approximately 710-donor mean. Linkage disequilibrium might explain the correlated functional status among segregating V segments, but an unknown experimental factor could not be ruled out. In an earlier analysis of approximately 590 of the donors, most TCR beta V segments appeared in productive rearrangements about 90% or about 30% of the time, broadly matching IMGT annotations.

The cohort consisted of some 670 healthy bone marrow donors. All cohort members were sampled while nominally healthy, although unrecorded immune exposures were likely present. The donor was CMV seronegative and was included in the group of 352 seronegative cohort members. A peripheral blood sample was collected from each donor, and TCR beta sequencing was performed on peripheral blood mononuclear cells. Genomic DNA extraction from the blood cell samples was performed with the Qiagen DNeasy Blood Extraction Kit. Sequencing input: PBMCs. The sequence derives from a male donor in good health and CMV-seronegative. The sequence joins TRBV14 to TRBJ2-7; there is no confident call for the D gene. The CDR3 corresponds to CASSLIITLDDYEQYF. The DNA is TGTGCCAGCAGCCTCATCATAACGCTAGATGACTACGAGCAGTACTTC.